This TCR beta chain was sequenced in a study of regulatory T cells in long-lasting Graves disease. Study as a whole: Disease was considered persistent Graves' disease after over 5 years of antithyroid drugs (with positive TSH receptor antibodies).

The time point here: persistent/refractory GD, antithyroid drugs over 5 years with positive TRAb. The TCR library was made from RNA that had been extracted from PBMCs in TRIzol. Comment on this clonotype: Its target is unknown.

Findings of the study overall: Persistent patients had more shared public clonotypes (about 2,800) than new patients (about 920).

iRepertoire HTBI primers and Arm-PCR of CDR3 regions built TCR beta libraries. TCRdb used MiXCR to reprocess the multiplex PCR reads, holding one entry per CDR3 protein. Among approximately 350,000 distinct CDR3 sequences, roughly 25% were seen once, and the ten largest hold around 30%. The sequences come from peripheral blood mononuclear cells (PBMCs), collected when the disease was refractory, from a patient treated with antithyroid drugs. The receptor was derived from a woman in her forties with Graves disease.

The CDR3 sequence: CASSLATGVKDTQYF. DNA of the CDR3: TGTGCCAGCAGCTTAGCGACAGGGGTGAAAGATACGCAGTATTTT. The chain has TRBV7-9 and TRBJ2-3, with TRBD1 matching 8 bases. V lost 0 bases, J lost 5 bases, and 4 bases stayed unmatched. The CDR3 is 15 residues long. Looked up from germline, CDR1 is SEHNR and CDR2 is FQNEAQ (reference sequence). The entire variable domain, with the rest obtained from reference TRBV7-9 and TRBJ2-3, is as follows: DTGVSQNPRHKITKRGQNVTFRCDPISEHNRLYWYRQTLGQGPEFLTYFQNEAQLEKSRLLSDRFSAERPKGSFSTLEIQRTEQGDSAMYLCASSLATGVKDTQYFGPGTRLTVL.